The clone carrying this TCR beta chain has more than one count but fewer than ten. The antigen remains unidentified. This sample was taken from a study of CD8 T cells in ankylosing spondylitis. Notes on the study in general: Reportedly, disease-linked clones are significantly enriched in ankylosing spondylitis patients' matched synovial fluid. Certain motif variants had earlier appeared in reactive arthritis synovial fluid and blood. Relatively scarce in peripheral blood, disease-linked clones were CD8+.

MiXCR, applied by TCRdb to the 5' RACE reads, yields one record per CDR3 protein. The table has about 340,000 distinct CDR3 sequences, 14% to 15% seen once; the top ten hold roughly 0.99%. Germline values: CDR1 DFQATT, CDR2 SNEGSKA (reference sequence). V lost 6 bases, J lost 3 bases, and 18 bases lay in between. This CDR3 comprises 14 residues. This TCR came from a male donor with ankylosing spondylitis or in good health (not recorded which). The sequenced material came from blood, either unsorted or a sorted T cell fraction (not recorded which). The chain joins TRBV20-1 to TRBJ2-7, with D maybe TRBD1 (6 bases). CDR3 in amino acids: CSASEGGHYYEQYF. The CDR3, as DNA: TGCAGTGCCAGCGAAGGGGGACACTACTACGAGCAGTACTTC.